Below, 17 T cell receptor beta chains from the same sample are listed, as sequenced in a study of control samples from healthy donors and cancer patients. This table comes from immunoSEQ multiplex PCR, and its TCRdb copy is limited to in-frame clones, with some not included. The data contain some 120,000 clones, approximately 92% of them seen just once; the ten biggest clones take up about 1.1%. Sequenced material: PBMCs. These receptors originate from a woman between 50 and 59 years old with colorectal cancer.

The genes are TRBV6-6 and TRBJ2-3; tentatively, D is TRBD1 (5 bases). Germline lookup yields CDR1 MNHNY and CDR2 SVGAGI (reference sequence). V shed 4 bases and J shed 0 bases, with 8 bases lying between them. CDR3 length: 14 amino acids. The CDR3 loop is CASSSWGSTDTQYF. CDR3 in DNA: TGTGCCAGCAGTTCCTGGGGCAGCACAGATACGCAGTATTTT.

Of note for this clone: The junction shows a germline mismatch at one end, possibly a read error. Other DNA sequences in this sample translate to the same CDR3. The chain employs TRBV7-6 and TRBJ2-7; D possibly corresponds to TRBD1 (5 bases). The CDR3 spans 12 residues. Germline CDR1 reads SGHVS; CDR2 reads FNYEAQ. The CDR3 region is CASSSPPGEQYF. CDR3 coding DNA: TGTGCTAGCAGCTCACCCCCAGGGGAGCAGTACTTC.

Only one count was recorded for this clone. The chain links TRBV7-3 to TRBJ1-6; 8 nucleotides match TRBD1. Germline V lookup: CDR1 SGHTA, CDR2 FQGTGA. Trimming removed 5 bases from V and 8 bases from J; junction bases left unmatched: 2. The CDR3 contains 13 residues. CDR3 coding DNA: TGTGCCAGCAGCACGGACAGGGATTCACCCCTCCACTTT. This codes for CASSTDRDSPLHF.

CDR3 sequence reads: CASSLGLADAYEQYF. DNA for the CDR3: TGTGCCAGCAGCTTAGGCCTAGCGGACGCCTACGAGCAGTACTTC. The genes are TRBV11-1 and TRBJ2-7, with 7 bases matching TRBD2. Germline V gene sequence: CDR1 SGHAT, CDR2 FQDESV (reference sequence). CDR3 length equals 15 residues. The trim removed 1 base at V and 2 bases at J, leaving 5 bases unmatched.

The gene calls are TRBV28 and TRBJ2-7, with 9 bases that match TRBD1. CDR1 is MDHEN and CDR2 is SYDVKM in the germline V gene. The CDR3 totals 14 residues. The V and J ends lost 6 bases and 5 bases, in that order; junction bases with no gene match: 8. The CDR3, as DNA: TGTGCCAGCAGGGAAACAGGGGGCGTCGACGAGCAGTACTTC. Encoded protein: CASRETGGVDEQYF.

The chain is built from TRBV30 and TRBJ1-6; tentative D call: TRBD1 (5 bases). V lost 5 bases and J 9 bases, leaving 17 bases between the germline ends. From germline, CDR1 is GTSNPN and CDR2 SVGIG (reference sequence). The CDR3 is 14 residues long. In DNA form, the CDR3 reads TGTGCCTGGCTTCGGGTCAGGGCAAGTTCACCCCTCCACTTT. Translation gives CAWLRVRASSPLHF.

CDR3 sequence reads: CASSLTYSTRDLGGNTIYF. The CDR3 DNA follows: TGTGCCAGCAGCTTAACATACTCTACCCGGGACCTGGGGGGAAACACCATATATTTT. This chain joins TRBV7-9 and TRBJ1-3, with D possibly being TRBD1 (5 bases). Germline loops: CDR1 SEHNR, CDR2 FQNEAQ (reference sequence). V lost 2 bases, J lost 4 bases, and 24 bases lay in between. The CDR3 has 19 amino acids.

In this sample, this clone turned up once. The chain employs TRBV4-1 and TRBJ2-7; 9 nucleotides agree with TRBD1. The CDR3 totals 14 residues. The V segment lost 2 bases and the J segment 4 bases; nucleotides outside the gene matches: 3. Germline CDR1 MGHRA, CDR2 YSYEKL. The CDR3 DNA is TGCGCCAGCAGCCAATGGGGACAGGGTTACGAGCAGTACTTC. Protein: CASSQWGQGYEQYF.

This clone came up once. CDR3 region: CASYSDYQSYNEQFF. The CDR3 region has the DNA TGTGCCAGCTATAGTGACTACCAGAGCTACAATGAGCAGTTCTTC. The chain employs TRBV2 and TRBJ2-1, with a weak D call TRBD2 (5 bases). Trimming cost V 8 bases and J 3 bases, with 17 bases left between them. The CDR3 spans 15 residues. Germline CDR1 and CDR2: SNHLY and FYNNEI.

The chain's CDR3 is CASSSGLGGGKQYF. The CDR3 region has the DNA TGTGCCAGCAGTTCAGGTTTAGGAGGAGGCAAGCAGTACTTC. The J gene is TRBJ2-7, the V gene TRBV6-5; D might be TRBD2 (5 bases). CDR1 is MNHEY, CDR2 SVGAGI, per germline. The CDR3 runs to 14 residues. Trimming stripped 4 bases from V and 8 bases from J, with 18 bases between.

Note on this clone: Germline and junction disagree at one end, which may indicate a read error. In nucleotides, the CDR3 is TGTGCCAGTAGAGGGGCGGGGAGCCTCTTTCGGGCTGTTTTT. It yields the protein CASRGAGSLFRAVF. This chain links TRBV19 with TRBJ2-2, with a weak D call TRBD2 (6 bases). The germline V gene encodes CDR1 LNHDA and CDR2 SQIVND (reference sequence). This CDR3 region has 14 residues.

The chain joins TRBV28 to TRBJ2-7; D gene uncertain. Trimming removed 7 bases from V and 4 bases from J, with 8 bases in between. The CDR3 contains 11 residues. Germline V gives CDR1 MDHEN, CDR2 SYDVKM. DNA of the CDR3: TGTGCCAGCATGGTCGGATACGAGCAGTACTTC. This encodes CASMVGYEQYF.

The gene calls are TRBV6-5 and TRBJ1-1, with 7 nucleotides matching TRBD1. The trim removed 3 bases at V and 1 base at J, leaving 2 bases unmatched. The CDR3 contains 14 residues. Germline V gene sequence: CDR1 MNHEY, CDR2 SVGAGI. CDR3 sequence: CASSYGTENTEAFF. The CDR3 DNA reads as TGTGCCAGCAGTTATGGGACAGAGAACACTGAAGCTTTCTTT.

This clone was seen just once. The rearrangement uses TRBV25-1 and TRBJ2-3; the D gene could be TRBD1 or TRBD2 (6 bases each). Trimming stripped 4 bases from V and 0 bases from J, with 11 bases between. The CDR3 is 15 residues long. The germline gives CDR1 MGHDK, CDR2 SYGVNS. The CDR3 protein is CASSARGPSTDTQYF. The DNA for the CDR3 is TGTGCCAGCAGTGCTCGGGGGCCTAGCACAGATACGCAGTATTTT.

The chain recombines TRBV29-1 with TRBJ2-7, with 9 nucleotides matching TRBD1. The length of the CDR3 is 14 residues. J was trimmed by 1 base and V by 4 bases; bases with no gene match: 5. The V gene's germline CDR1 is SQVTM and CDR2 ANQGSEA. In DNA, the CDR3 is TGCAGCGTTGGCTCAGGGACAGGGTCCTACGAGCAGTACTTC. Translation: CSVGSGTGSYEQYF.

About this clone: Compared with germline, one end of the junction differs, possibly owing to a read error. The chain has TRBV3-1 (or the pseudogene TRBV3-2) and TRBJ1-2; D remains ambiguous. Germline CDR1 reads LGHDT; CDR2 reads YNNKEL (reference sequence). The length of the CDR3 is 17 residues. The CDR3 nucleotides are TGTGCCAGCACCCAAGGGAGAGGAGGGCGCTGGTTCGGTGGCTACACCTTC. Translated: CASTQGRGGRWFGGYTF.

The J gene is TRBJ2-5, the V gene TRBV7-9, with D perhaps TRBD2 (5 bases). The CDR3 runs to 13 residues. CDR1 is SEHNR and CDR2 is FQNEAQ in the germline V gene (reference sequence). The V end was cut by 3 bases, the J end by 5 bases, with 10 bases between. CDR3 sequence reads: CASSFGREETQYF. CDR3 in DNA: TGTGCCAGCAGCTTTGGGAGAGAGGAGACCCAGTACTTC.